Listed here is a single TCR beta chain. Under the authors' procedure: How many nucleated cells were present was estimated from reference gene primer amplification. Data came from immunoSEQ multiplex PCR; TCRdb stores just in-frame clones and leaves some out. That table supplies the V and J calls and clone size; D and trimming were determined from the DNA. The sample has 250,000 to 300,000 clones, less than 90% seen once. This entry comes from a study of blood T cell repertoires in COVID-19. For the study at large: Samples of COVID-19 (acute and convalescent) were obtained from the United States, Italy and Spain. T cells, B-cell-depleted T cells, or PBMCs provided the cDNA or gDNA that served as material.

Germline assignment: CDR1 SQVTM and CDR2 ANQGSEA. Trimming at V came to 6 bases and at J to 2 bases, leaving 12 bases not matched to a gene. This CDR3 comprises 15 residues. The chain couples TRBV29-1 to TRBJ2-5; 7 positions agree with TRBD2. This clonotype was sampled from a man in his sixties who had recovered from COVID-19. The specimen was peripheral blood. CDR3 protein: CSVGGLLAMQETQYF. CDR3 DNA: TGCAGCGTGGGGGGTTTACTAGCGATGCAAGAGACCCAGTACTTC.